The 26 T cell receptor beta chains listed next were all sequenced from one sample in a study of cytomegalovirus exposure and HLA in healthy donors. PCR used 60 Vbeta primers and 13 Jbeta primers. The repertoire was sequenced with immunoSEQ multiplex PCR; TCRdb's copy has only in-frame clones and lacks some. The data contain around 200,000 clones, around 79% of them singletons. The sample taken for sequencing was PBMCs. These receptors all stem from a young woman in good health and CMV-seronegative.

The J gene is TRBJ2-5, the V gene TRBV12-2; the table's D call, TRBD2, has no DNA check behind it. TRBV12-2 is termed a pseudogene. CDR3 size: 13 residues. The CDR3 loop reads CASRLHGVETQYF. The CDR3 DNA reads TGTGCAAGTCGCTTACACGGAGTAGAGACCCAGTACTTC.

Note on this clone: The same CDR3 also results from other DNA sequences found in this sample. The rearrangement joins TRBV7-3 to TRBJ1-1; weak D call: TRBD1 (6 bases). Germline V gene data show CDR1 as SGHTA and CDR2 as FQGTGA. This CDR3 spans 13 amino acids. The V end lost 4 bases, the J end lost 2 bases, and 8 bases lay between the germline ends. The CDR3 reads CASSSGQNTEAFF. The CDR3, as DNA: TGTGCCAGCAGCTCGGGACAAAACACTGAAGCTTTCTTT. Combining the CDR3 with reference TRBV7-3 and TRBJ1-1 gives the whole variable domain GAGVSQTPSNKVTEKGKYVELRCDPISGHTALYWYRQSLGQGPEFLIYFQGTGAADDSGLPNDRFFAVRPEGSVSTLKIQRTERGDSAVYLCASSSGQNTEAFFGQGTRLTVV.

This chain joins TRBV28 and TRBJ1-5; tentative D call: TRBD1 (5 bases). CDR1 is MDHEN and CDR2 is SYDVKM in the germline V gene. V lost 1 base to trimming and J lost 3 bases, with 10 bases between them. The CDR3 extends over 15 amino acids. Written as DNA, the CDR3 is TGTGCCAGCAGTTTATCACAGGTTATCAATCAGCCCCAGCATTTT. Protein: CASSLSQVINQPQHF.

The chain joins TRBV28 to TRBJ2-1, with D possibly matching TRBD2 (6 bases). CDR1 and CDR2 from the germline V gene are MDHEN and SYDVKM. This CDR3 has 15 amino acids. V was cut by 7 bases and J by 0 bases, with 13 bases left in between. CDR3 loop: CASNALGGSYNEQFF. CDR3 sequence (DNA): TGTGCCAGCAACGCCTTGGGGGGCTCCTACAATGAGCAGTTCTTC.

This clone has a handful of counts. The chain uses TRBV6-5 and TRBJ2-5; TRBD1 matches 8 bases. The V gene's germline CDR1 is MNHEY and CDR2 SVGAGI. The CDR3 sequence is 15 residues long. Trimming cost V 0 bases and J 7 bases; bases outside gene matches: 7. The CDR3 bases are TGTGCCAGCAGTTACTCGACAGGGGCTCTAGGGACCCAGTACTTC. Amino acids: CASSYSTGALGTQYF.

In this sample, this clone turned up once. The chain has TRBV28 and TRBJ1-2, with 7 bases aligning to TRBD1. Germline V CDR1 and CDR2: MDHEN, SYDVKM. This CDR3 region has 15 residues. Losses at the gene ends were 5 bases for V and 5 bases for J; bases not matched to a gene: 11. In nucleotides, the CDR3 is TGTGCCAGCAGTGAAATGACAGGGAAGAGGTATGGCTACACCTTC. Residues: CASSEMTGKRYGYTF.

V and J are TRBV6-6 and TRBJ1-2, with TRBD1 identical over 7 bases. This CDR3 has 13 amino acids. Losses at the gene ends were 5 bases for V and 2 bases for J; bases not matched to a gene: 2. The germline gives CDR1 MNHNY, CDR2 SVGAGI (reference sequence). For the CDR3, the DNA is TGTGCCAGCAGTACAGGGGCGAACTATGGCTACACCTTC. Protein product: CASSTGANYGYTF.

The chain uses TRBV19 and TRBJ2-1; D ambiguous. The germline V gene has CDR1 LNHDA and CDR2 SQIVND (reference sequence). V was shortened by 7 bases and J by 0 bases, with 10 bases between the two germline ends. This CDR3 is 14 amino acids long. CDR3 bases: TGTGCCAGTATGGCGGTTAGCTCCTACAATGAGCAGTTCTTC. It codes for CASMAVSSYNEQFF. Full variable domain (missing parts from reference TRBV19 and TRBJ2-1): DGGITQSPKYLFRKEGQNVTLSCEQNLNHDAMYWYRQDPGQGLRLIYYSQIVNDFQKGDIAEGYSVSREKKESFPLTVTSAQKNPTAFYLCASMAVSSYNEQFFGPGTRLTVL.

This clone was seen more than once but under ten times. V and J are TRBV4-1 and TRBJ1-2, with D possibly matching TRBD1 (6 bases). The CDR3 extends over 18 amino acids. Trimming took off 0 bases at V and 7 bases at J, with 24 bases between the two ends. CDR1 is MGHRA and CDR2 is YSYEKL in the germline V gene. CDR3 sequence reads: CASSQDRARQDWKRGYTF. CDR3 DNA: TGCGCCAGCAGCCAAGATCGTGCCAGACAGGACTGGAAGCGTGGCTACACCTTC.

The chain uses TRBV11-2 and TRBJ2-1; D unresolved. V was trimmed by 3 bases and J by 5 bases, leaving 14 bases between them. This CDR3 is 15 amino acids long. CDR1 SGHAT and CDR2 FQNNGV come from the germline V gene. The CDR3: CASSFSLAVNNEQFF. The CDR3 nucleotides are TGTGCCAGCAGCTTTAGTCTGGCGGTGAACAATGAGCAGTTCTTC.

As concerns this clone: One end of the junction is discordant with germline, which a read error may explain. The chain uses TRBV7-9 and TRBJ1-6; D is ambiguous. This CDR3 has 12 amino acids. Germline loops: CDR1 SEHNR, CDR2 FQNEAQ (reference sequence). The DNA for the CDR3 is TGTTCCAGCAGCCCCGGGGTTTCACCCCTCCACTTT. It encodes CSSSPGVSPLHF.

The chain couples TRBV4-1 to TRBJ1-2; 11 bases fit TRBD1. Losses at the gene ends were 3 bases for V and 8 bases for J; bases not matched to a gene: 5. The CDR3 length is 14 residues. Germline lookup yields CDR1 MGHRA and CDR2 YSYEKL. CDR3 coding DNA: TGCGCCAGCAGCCATCCGGGACAGGGGGGAGGCTACACCTTC. Protein: CASSHPGQGGGYTF.

V and J are TRBV29-1 and TRBJ1-1, with 8 bases that match TRBD1. The germline gives CDR1 SQVTM, CDR2 ANQGSEA. This CDR3 contains 14 residues. J lost 4 bases, V lost 6 bases, and 10 bases had no gene match. CDR3 sequence reads: CSVMTGVDGTEAFF. The DNA for the CDR3 is TGCAGCGTGATGACAGGGGTGGATGGCACTGAAGCTTTCTTT. The variable domain in full, completed from reference TRBV29-1 and TRBJ1-1, reads SAVISQKPSRDICQRGTSLTIQCQVDSQVTMMFWYRQQPGQSLTLIATANQGSEATYESGFVIDKFPISRPNLTFSTLTVSNMSPEDSSIYLCSVMTGVDGTEAFFGQGTRLTVV.

The V and J genes are TRBV30 and TRBJ1-2; TRBD1 aligns across 7 bases. Germline V gives CDR1 GTSNPN, CDR2 SVGIG (reference sequence). J lost 6 bases, V lost 4 bases, and 11 bases had no gene match. CDR3 length: 14 residues. The CDR3 nucleotides are TGTGCCTGGAATGGAGGAGGGGGCGCCGATGGCTACACCTTC. Protein sequence: CAWNGGGGADGYTF.

The chain links TRBV27 to TRBJ1-5; D call uncertain. Germline V gives CDR1 MNHEY, CDR2 SMNVEV (reference sequence). V was trimmed by 8 bases and J by 5 bases, leaving 13 bases between them. The CDR3 extends over 13 amino acids. The CDR3 is CASALGGDQPQHF. The CDR3 DNA sequence: TGTGCCAGCGCTTTGGGTGGAGATCAGCCCCAGCATTTT.

V is TRBV15 and J is TRBJ2-3; D gene ambiguous. V gave up 5 bases and J gave up 3 bases, with 6 bases separating them. The CDR3 is 12 residues long. Germline CDR1 is LNHNV and CDR2 is YYDKDF (reference sequence). Here the CDR3 reads CATSLGTDTQYF. The DNA of the CDR3 is TGTGCCACCAGCCTCGGGACAGATACGCAGTATTTT.

The chain combines TRBV5-6 with TRBJ2-7; D is possibly TRBD2 (6 bases). Trimming stripped 2 bases from V and 0 bases from J, with 12 bases between. CDR1 is SGHDT, CDR2 YYEEEE, per germline. There are 15 residues in the CDR3. CDR3 loop: CASSFFNSGSYEQYF. As DNA, the CDR3 is TGTGCCAGCAGCTTCTTTAATAGCGGCTCCTACGAGCAGTACTTC.

This sequence joins TRBV4-1 and TRBJ2-5; TRBD2 is a possible D gene (5 bases). The V and J ends lost 5 bases and 5 bases respectively, with 12 bases between them. Germline assignment: CDR1 MGHRA and CDR2 YSYEKL. This CDR3 is built from 13 residues. CDR3 sequence: CASSIPGGETQYF. The CDR3 bases are TGCGCCAGCAGCATTCCGGGCGGGGAGACCCAGTACTTC.

The rearrangement joins TRBV6-5 to TRBJ1-3; 7 nucleotides match TRBD1. V shed 2 bases and J 2 bases; nucleotides not matched to a gene: 0. Per germline, CDR1 MNHEY and CDR2 SVGAGI. The CDR3 contains 14 residues. Here the CDR3 DNA reads TGTGCCAGCAGTTACACAGGGGCTGGAAACACCATATATTTT. Residues: CASSYTGAGNTIYF.

The chain links TRBV6-1 to TRBJ2-3, with D possibly TRBD1 on 5 matching bases. The CDR3 extends over 14 amino acids. The germline CDR1 and CDR2 sequences are MNHNS and SASEGT. The germline V and J ends were trimmed by 3 bases and 6 bases, with 13 bases remaining between them. The CDR3 region has the DNA TGTGCCAGCAGTGATGTGCGTCCAGGGGATACGCAGTATTTT. This sequence encodes CASSDVRPGDTQYF.

The rearrangement uses TRBV2 and TRBJ1-6, with 8 bases aligning to TRBD1. Losses at the gene ends were 6 bases for V and 10 bases for J; bases not matched to a gene: 11. CDR3 length equals 15 residues. From germline, CDR1 is SNHLY and CDR2 FYNNEI. CDR3 bases: TGTGCCAGCAGCGATGACAGGGGCCGTACGTCACCCCTCCACTTT. Amino acid sequence: CASSDDRGRTSPLHF.

The CDR3 region has the DNA TGTGCCAGCTCACCACTTGCGTACAGCCAAGAGACCCAGTACTTC. Protein sequence: CASSPLAYSQETQYF. The chain combines TRBV18 with TRBJ2-5; D is unclear. This CDR3 is 15 amino acids long. Trimming stripped 1 base from V and 1 base from J, with 10 bases between. Looked up from germline, CDR1 is KGHSH and CDR2 is LQKENI.

V is TRBV6-1 and J is TRBJ1-2; perhaps TRBD1 as D (6 bases). There are 12 residues in the CDR3. V was pared by 7 bases and J by 8 bases, with 14 bases between. Germline CDR1 is MNHNS and CDR2 is SASEGT. CDR3 nucleotide sequence: TGTGCCAGCATCGGGACATTCGGCGGCTACACCTTC. Translation: CASIGTFGGYTF.

This chain connects TRBV27 to TRBJ2-1; 10 nucleotides match TRBD2. V lost 5 bases to trimming and J lost 7 bases; unmatched junction nucleotides: 8. CDR1 is MNHEY and CDR2 is SMNVEV in the germline V gene (reference sequence). The CDR3 is 15 residues long. The CDR3 spells CASSPWTSGVNEQFF. CDR3 nucleotide sequence: TGTGCCAGCAGTCCGTGGACTAGCGGTGTTAATGAGCAGTTCTTC.

Of note for this clone: Additional DNA sequences in this sample encode the identical CDR3. The chain carries TRBV20-1 and TRBJ2-5; no definite D call. Trimming left V 1 base short and J 5 bases short, with 5 bases between. CDR3 length: 11 amino acids. Looked up from germline, CDR1 is DFQATT and CDR2 is SNEGSKA (reference sequence). In DNA, the CDR3 is TGCAGTGCTAGAGGGCAGGAGACCCAGTACTTC. This gives the protein CSARGQETQYF.

The rearrangement joins TRBV7-9 to TRBJ2-5; the match to TRBD1 covers 9 bases. Trimming took 3 bases from V and 4 from J; bases not matched to a gene: 6. CDR3 length: 15 amino acids. Germline values: CDR1 SEHNR, CDR2 FQNEAQ (reference sequence). CDR3 loop: CASSLEGTGRETQYF. The CDR3 nucleotides are TGTGCCAGCAGCTTGGAGGGGACAGGGCGAGAGACCCAGTACTTC.